These T cell receptor beta chains were read from a single sample in a study of CD8+CD57+ T cells in acquired aplastic anemia. TCRdb redid the calling of the reads with MiXCR, one entry per CDR3 protein. The table has approximately 470,000 distinct CDR3 sequences, under 40% seen once. Sequencing was performed on sorted CD4+, CD8+, or CD8+CD57+ T cells (not recorded which) from PBMCs. The origin of the receptors is a human donor with aplastic anemia. Each CDR3 is given with its conserved first and last residue. Rows give clone size only sometimes, using once, few, many, or a class for an expanded clone.

length | V | size | CDR3
14 | TRBV20-1 | NA | CSAREEVSYNEQFF
14 | TRBV19 | NA | CASTSGRNNYGYTF
11 | TRBV2 | many | CASKGGNEQFF
12 | TRBV7-3 | NA | CASSSVTGELYF
14 | TRBV5-1 | few | CASSLQEPQETQYF
13 | TRBV29-1 | many | CSVVIPPGYEQYF
15 | TRBV10-1 | many | CASSESSGETDTQYF
15 | TRBV5-4 | NA | CASSTRQGKGTEAFF
14 | TRBV25-1 | many | CASSDKDGIYGYTF
14 | TRBV10-3 | many | CAISRGTEENIQYF
15 | TRBV9 | many | CASSVGLSGANVLTF
13 | TRBV6-1 | NA | CASRGSDNYGYTF
15 | TRBV19 | NA | CAISRGGTTPGPQHF
13 | TRBV24-1 | NA | CATSPGLVSEQYF
13 | TRBV6-1 | many | CASNPGGRTPLHF
14 | TRBV25-1 | NA | CASRGDGSSYEQYF
15 | TRBV4-2 | few | CASRPQVDYNSPLHF
18 | TRBV9 | NA | CASSGPGQGGDTTDTQYF
13 | TRBV7-3 | many | CASSSTQGTEAFF
13 | TRBV2 | many | CASSEIATETQYF
13 | TRBV20-1 | NA | CSANLAGTDTQYF
12 | TRBV2 | many | CASTGLNTEAFF
16 | TRBV7-8 | few | CASSAGAGGPQETQYF
14 | TRBV20-1 | few | CSARSGGSPTEAFF
15 | TRBV2 | NA | CASSLDSLTGYEQYF
15 | TRBV4-2 | NA | CASSPEGLGLGGYTF
12 | TRBV14 | many | CASSQPGYEQFF
15 | TRBV5-1 | few | CASSAGTLGSGELFF
14 | TRBV2 | many | CASSPGTAIYGYTF
17 | TRBV6-5 | few | CASSYSLQTTTNEKLFF
15 | TRBV15 | many | CATSRDAGSNQPQHF